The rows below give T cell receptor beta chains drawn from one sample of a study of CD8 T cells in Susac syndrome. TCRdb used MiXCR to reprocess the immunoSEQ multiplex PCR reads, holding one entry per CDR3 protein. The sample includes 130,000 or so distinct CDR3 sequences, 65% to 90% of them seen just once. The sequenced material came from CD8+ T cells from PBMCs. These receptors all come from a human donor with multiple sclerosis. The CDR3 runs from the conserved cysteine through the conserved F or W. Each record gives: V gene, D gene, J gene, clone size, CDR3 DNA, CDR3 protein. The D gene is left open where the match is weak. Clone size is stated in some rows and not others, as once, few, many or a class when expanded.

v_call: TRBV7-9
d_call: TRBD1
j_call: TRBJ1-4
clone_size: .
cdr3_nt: TGTGCCAGCAGACTCGACAGGGGGGAAAAACTGTTTTTT
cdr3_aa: CASRLDRGEKLFF

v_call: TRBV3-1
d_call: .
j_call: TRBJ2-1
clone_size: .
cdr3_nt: TGTGCCAGCACCGGGGCCGGGGGGCCGAACAATGAGCAGTTCTTC
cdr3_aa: CASTGAGGPNNEQFF

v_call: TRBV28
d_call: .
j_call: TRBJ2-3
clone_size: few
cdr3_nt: TGTGCCAGCAGTTTTGGGGTCCTTGAAGATACGCAGTATTTT
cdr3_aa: CASSFGVLEDTQYF

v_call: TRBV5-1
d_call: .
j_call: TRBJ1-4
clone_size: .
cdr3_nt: TGCGCCAGCAGCTTGGCTCCCCTAGTGATCAGCCTTATAGACGGGAGCCGATCTAATGAAAAACTGTTTTTT
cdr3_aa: CASSLAPLVISLIDGSRSNEKLFF

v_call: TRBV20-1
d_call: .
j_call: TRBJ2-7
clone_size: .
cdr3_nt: TGCAGTGCCGCGGACTATGACTCCCCCTACGAGCAGTACTTC
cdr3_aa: CSAADYDSPYEQYF

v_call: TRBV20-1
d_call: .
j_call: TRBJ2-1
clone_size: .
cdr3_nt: TGCAGTGCTTCTGGCTACAATGAGCAGTTCTTC
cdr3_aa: CSASGYNEQFF

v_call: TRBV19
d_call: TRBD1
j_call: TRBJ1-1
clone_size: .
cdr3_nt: TGTGCCAGTAGTCCCGGGACAGGGGGGCATTCTGAAGCTTTCTTT
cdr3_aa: CASSPGTGGHSEAFF

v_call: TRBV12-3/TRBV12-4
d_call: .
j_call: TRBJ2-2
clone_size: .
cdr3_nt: TGTGCCAGCAGTTCCTGGGATACGAACACCGGGGAGCTGTTTTTT
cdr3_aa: CASSSWDTNTGELFF

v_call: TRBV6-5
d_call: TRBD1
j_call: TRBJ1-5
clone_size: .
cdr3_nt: TGTGCCAGCAGTTACACCCGACAGGGAGGGAGCAATCAGCCCCAGCATTTT
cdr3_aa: CASSYTRQGGSNQPQHF

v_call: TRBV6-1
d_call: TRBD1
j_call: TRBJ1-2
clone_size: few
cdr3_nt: TGTGCCAGCAGTGAGGCACAGGGGGCCAGCTATGGCTACACCTTC
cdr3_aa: CASSEAQGASYGYTF

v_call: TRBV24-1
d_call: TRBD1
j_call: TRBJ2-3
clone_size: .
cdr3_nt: TGTGCCACCAGTGATTGGGACAGGGAGGATACGCAGTATTTT
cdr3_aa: CATSDWDREDTQYF

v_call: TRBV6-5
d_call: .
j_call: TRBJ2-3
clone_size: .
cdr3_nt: TGTGCCAGCAGTTCCGACCCGATAGCTTCCACAGATACGCAGTATTTT
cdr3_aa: CASSSDPIASTDTQYF

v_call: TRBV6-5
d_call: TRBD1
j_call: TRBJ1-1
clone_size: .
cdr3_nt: TGTGCCAGCAGTTTAGGACAGGGGGTCACTGAAGCTTTCTTT
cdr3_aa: CASSLGQGVTEAFF

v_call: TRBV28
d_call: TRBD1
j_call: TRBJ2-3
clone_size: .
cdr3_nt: TGTGCCAGCAGTTTCACGATGACAGGGCTCGGAACTACATCCACAGATACGCAGTATTTT
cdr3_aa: CASSFTMTGLGTTSTDTQYF

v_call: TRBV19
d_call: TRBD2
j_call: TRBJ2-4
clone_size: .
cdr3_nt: TGTGCCAGTAGCCCTCCATCACTAGCGATCGGCAAAAACATTCAGTACTTC
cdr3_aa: CASSPPSLAIGKNIQYF

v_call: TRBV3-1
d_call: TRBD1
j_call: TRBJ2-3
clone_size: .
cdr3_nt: TGTGCCAGCACTGGGACAGGGGATACGCAGTATTTT
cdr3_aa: CASTGTGDTQYF

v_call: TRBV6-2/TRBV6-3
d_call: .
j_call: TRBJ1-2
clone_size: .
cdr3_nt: TGTGCCAGCAGCCCTCTACAGTCTGGCCCCTATGGCTACACCTTC
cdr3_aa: CASSPLQSGPYGYTF

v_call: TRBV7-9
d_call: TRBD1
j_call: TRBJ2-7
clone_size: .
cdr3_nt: TGTGCCAGCCGCCCAGGGGGTAACGAGCAGTACTTC
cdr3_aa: CASRPGGNEQYF

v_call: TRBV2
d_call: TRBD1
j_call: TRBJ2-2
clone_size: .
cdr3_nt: TGTGCCAGCAGTGCCACAGGGAAAAGGGGGCTTAATACCGGGGAGCTGTTTTTT
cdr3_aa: CASSATGKRGLNTGELFF

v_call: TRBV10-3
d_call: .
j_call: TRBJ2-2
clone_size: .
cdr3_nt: TGTGCCATCAGTGAGTCCGATTGGGGGCGCAAGGGAACCGGGGAGCTGTTTTTT
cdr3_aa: CAISESDWGRKGTGELFF

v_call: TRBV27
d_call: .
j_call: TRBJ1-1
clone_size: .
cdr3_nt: TGTGCCAGCAGTTTATCACCAGGGGCTAGGACTGAAGCTTTCTTT
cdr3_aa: CASSLSPGARTEAFF

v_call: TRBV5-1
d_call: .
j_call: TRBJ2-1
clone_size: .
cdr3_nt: TGCGCCAGCAGCTTGGTGTCAGGGTTTAACAATGAGCAGTTCTTC
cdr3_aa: CASSLVSGFNNEQFF

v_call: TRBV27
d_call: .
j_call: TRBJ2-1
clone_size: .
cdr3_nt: TGTGCCAGCACCTCCGGGGCCTCCTACAATGAGCAGTTCTTC
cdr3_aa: CASTSGASYNEQFF

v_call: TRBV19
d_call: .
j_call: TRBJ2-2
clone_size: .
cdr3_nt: TGTGCCAGTAGCGGGACCGGGGAGCTGTTTTTT
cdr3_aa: CASSGTGELFF

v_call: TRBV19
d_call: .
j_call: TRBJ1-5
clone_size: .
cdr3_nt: TGTGCCAGTAGTATGGGGGGGCGAAGCAATCAGCCCCAGCATTTT
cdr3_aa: CASSMGGRSNQPQHF

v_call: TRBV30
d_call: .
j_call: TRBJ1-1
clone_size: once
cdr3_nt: TGTGCCTGGAGTCTGGGGGGAGCTGAAGCTTTCTTT
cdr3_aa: CAWSLGGAEAFF

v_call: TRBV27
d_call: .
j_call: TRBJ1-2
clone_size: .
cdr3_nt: TGTGCCAGCAGTTTTACAGGGATTTCCCCCTATGGCTACACCTTC
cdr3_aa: CASSFTGISPYGYTF

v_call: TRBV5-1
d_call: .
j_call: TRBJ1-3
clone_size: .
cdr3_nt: TGCGCCAGCAGCTTCGGGTTACCGGGAGGAAACACCATATATTTT
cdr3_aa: CASSFGLPGGNTIYF

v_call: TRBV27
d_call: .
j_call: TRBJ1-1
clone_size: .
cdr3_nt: TGTGCCAGCGGACTACAGGGTTGGACTGAAGCTTTCTTT
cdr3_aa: CASGLQGWTEAFF

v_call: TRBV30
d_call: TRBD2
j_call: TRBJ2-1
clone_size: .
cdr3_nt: TGTGCCTGGGCGGGACTAGCGGGGTTCAATGAGCAGTTCTTC
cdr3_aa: CAWAGLAGFNEQFF